This T cell receptor beta chain was sequenced for a study of blood T cell repertoires in COVID-19. Study details: In each case, the material was cDNA or gDNA derived from T cells, B-cell-depleted T cells, or PBMCs.

The junction had 7 bases not matched to a gene; V was cut back by 7 bases and J by 7 bases. The CDR3 is 12 residues long. Germline CDR1 reads MRHNA; CDR2 reads SNTAGT. Original processing methods: Reference gene primer amplification in the assay estimated nucleated cell counts. Sequencing used immunoSEQ multiplex PCR; TCRdb keeps in-frame clones, though not all of them. V and J calls and clone size follow that table, whereas D and trimming were derived from the DNA. The data contain some 150,000 clones, roughly 80% of them singletons. This chain connects TRBV6-4 to TRBJ2-7, with 7 positions matching TRBD1. Sequencing was done on a sample of peripheral blood. The source of this sequence is a human donor in a cohort sampled during active COVID-19. CDR3 loop: CASTGQAGEQYF. CDR3 bases: TGTGCCAGCACTGGACAGGCGGGTGAGCAGTACTTC.